Listed below are T cell receptor beta chains from one sample, sequenced in a study of CD8 T cells in Susac syndrome. In TCRdb, the immunoSEQ multiplex PCR reads were re-called with MiXCR into one record per CDR3 protein. The sample includes 150,000 to 160,000 distinct CDR3 sequences, around 95% of them seen just once. What was sequenced was CD8+ T cells from PBMCs. These receptors originate from a human donor with multiple sclerosis. CDR3s include the opening cysteine and the closing phenylalanine or tryptophan. D genes are given only for firm matches. Size values are once, few and many counts, or a class for expanded clones, and some rows have none.

D gene	V gene	J gene	clone size	CDR3 protein	CDR3 DNA
NA	TRBV4-1	TRBJ2-6	NA	CASSQFRRGSGANVLTF	TGCGCCAGCAGCCAATTCCGGAGGGGCTCTGGGGCCAACGTCCTGACTTTC
NA	TRBV4-1	TRBJ2-7	once	CASSPEPIPYEQYF	TGCGCCAGCAGCCCCGAGCCTATACCCTACGAGCAGTACTTC
TRBD1	TRBV29-1	TRBJ1-2	NA	CSDTGTGLVYGYTF	TGCAGCGACACCGGGACAGGGCTTGTGTATGGCTACACCTTC
NA	TRBV12-3/TRBV12-4	TRBJ1-5	NA	CASSLREANQPQHF	TGTGCCAGCAGTTTACGGGAGGCCAATCAGCCCCAGCATTTT
NA	TRBV25-1	TRBJ2-5	NA	CASSELQGTVPETQYF	TGTGCCAGCAGTGAATTGCAGGGAACCGTTCCAGAGACCCAGTACTTC
TRBD1	TRBV13	TRBJ1-1	once	CASSPGTGENTEAFF	TGTGCCAGCAGCCCAGGGACAGGGGAGAACACTGAAGCTTTCTTT
TRBD1	TRBV7-9	TRBJ1-6	NA	CASSPTGDFSPLHF	TGTGCCAGCAGCCCGACAGGGGATTTCTCACCCCTCCACTTT
NA	TRBV20-1	TRBJ1-1	NA	CSASLGLATEAFF	TGCAGTGCTAGTCTCGGCTTAGCGACTGAAGCTTTCTTT
NA	TRBV23-1	TRBJ1-5	NA	CASSLFVGRASNQPQHF	TGCGCCAGCAGCCTATTCGTCGGGAGGGCTAGCAATCAGCCCCAGCATTTT
NA	TRBV29-1	TRBJ1-1	NA	CSVDLRAENTEAFF	TGCAGCGTTGATTTACGGGCAGAGAACACTGAAGCTTTCTTT
NA	TRBV7-9	TRBJ2-6	NA	CAGWGANVLTF	TGTGCCGGATGGGGGGCCAACGTCCTGACTTTC
NA	TRBV30	TRBJ1-1	NA	CAWKYLNTEAFF	TGTGCCTGGAAATACTTGAACACTGAAGCTTTCTTT
TRBD2	TRBV4-1	TRBJ2-1	NA	CASSPSPGRNEQFF	TGCGCCAGCAGCCCATCTCCCGGGAGGAATGAGCAGTTCTTC
NA	TRBV4-1	TRBJ2-7	once	CASSQDHPGPYEQYF	TGCGCCAGCAGCCAAGATCACCCGGGGCCCTACGAGCAGTACTTC
NA	TRBV20-1	TRBJ1-6	NA	CSARVEATSYNSPLHF	TGCAGTGCTAGAGTTGAGGCGACCTCCTATAATTCACCCCTCCACTTT
NA	TRBV7-3	TRBJ2-5	NA	CASSPGTRGTQYF	TGTGCCAGCAGTCCCGGGACCCGGGGAACCCAGTACTTC
TRBD2	TRBV20-1	TRBJ2-2	NA	CSARPGEGGELFF	TGCAGTGCTAGACCGGGGGAGGGCGGGGAGCTGTTTTTT
NA	TRBV9	TRBJ2-7	once	CASSVEASAPYEQYF	TGTGCCAGCAGCGTAGAGGCCAGTGCGCCCTACGAGCAGTACTTC
NA	TRBV5-1	TRBJ1-1	NA	CASSLEHLNTEAFF	TGCGCCAGCAGCTTGGAACACCTTAACACTGAAGCTTTCTTT
NA	TRBV29-1	TRBJ2-7	NA	CSVESREVPYEQYF	TGCAGCGTTGAATCCAGGGAGGTACCCTACGAGCAGTACTTC
NA	TRBV4-1	TRBJ2-7	NA	CASSQRTPSTYEQYF	TGCGCCAGCAGCCAGAGGACACCATCGACCTACGAGCAGTACTTC
TRBD1	TRBV5-1	TRBJ2-7	once	CASTPDRGDEQYF	TGCGCCAGCACCCCGGACAGGGGAGACGAGCAGTACTTC
TRBD1	TRBV4-2	TRBJ2-5	NA	CASSQDRQGLETQYF	TGTGCCAGCAGCCAAGACCGACAGGGATTGGAGACCCAGTACTTC
NA	TRBV12-5	TRBJ1-6	NA	CASAPSTRNSPLHF	TGTGCTAGTGCCCCCTCGACCCGAAATTCACCCCTCCACTTT
TRBD2	TRBV5-1	TRBJ2-1	NA	CASRRRLAGVLSNEQFF	TGCGCCAGCAGGCGTAGGCTAGCGGGGGTCCTATCCAATGAGCAGTTCTTC
TRBD1	TRBV18	TRBJ1-1	NA	CASSPAGGQEAFF	TGTGCCAGCTCACCGGCGGGAGGACAGGAGGCTTTCTTT